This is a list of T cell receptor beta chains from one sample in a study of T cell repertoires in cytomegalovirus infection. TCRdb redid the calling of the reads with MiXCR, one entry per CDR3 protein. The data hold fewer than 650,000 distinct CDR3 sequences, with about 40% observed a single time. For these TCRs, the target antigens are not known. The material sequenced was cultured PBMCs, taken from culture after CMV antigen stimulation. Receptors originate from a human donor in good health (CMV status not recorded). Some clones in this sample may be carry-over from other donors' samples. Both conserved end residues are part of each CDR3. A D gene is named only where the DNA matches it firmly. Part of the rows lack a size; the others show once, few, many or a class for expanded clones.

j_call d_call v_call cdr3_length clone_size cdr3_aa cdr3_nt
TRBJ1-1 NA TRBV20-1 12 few CSARGPGTEAFF TGCAGTGCTAGAGGTCCCGGGACAGAAGCTTTCTTT
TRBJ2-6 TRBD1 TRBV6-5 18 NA CASSRTGTAPFGANVLTF TGTGCCAGCAGCCGAACGGGGACAGCCCCTTTCGGGGCCAACGTCCTGACTTTC
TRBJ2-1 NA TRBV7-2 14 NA CASWALGTYNEQFF TGTGCCAGCTGGGCCCTAGGGACCTACAATGAGCAGTTCTTC
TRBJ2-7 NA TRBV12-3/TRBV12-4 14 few CASSPLVLTEVQYF TGTGCCAGCAGCCCTCTCGTACTGACGGAAGTGCAGTACTTC
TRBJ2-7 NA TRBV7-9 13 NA CASSPESSYEQYF TGTGCCAGCAGCCCCGAATCATCCTACGAGCAGTACTTC
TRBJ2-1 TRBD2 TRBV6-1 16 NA CASSTSGPSGGAGKFF TGTGCCAGCAGCACCAGCGGTCCTAGCGGGGGGGCCGGTAAGTTCTTC
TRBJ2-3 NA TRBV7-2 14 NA CASSWRGTTDTQYF TGTGCCAGCAGCTGGCGTGGTACGACAGATACGCAGTATTTT
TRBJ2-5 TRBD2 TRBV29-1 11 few CSGSGGETQYF TGCAGCGGATCGGGGGGGGAGACCCAGTACTTC
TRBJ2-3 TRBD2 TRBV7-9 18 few CASSPTAGGSLGTDTQYF TGTGCCAGCAGCCCCACAGCGGGGGGATCTCTAGGCACAGATACGCAGTATTTT
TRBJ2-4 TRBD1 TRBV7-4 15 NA CASSQQGAVKNIQYF TGTGCCAGCAGCCAACAGGGGGCGGTCAAAAACATTCAGTACTTC
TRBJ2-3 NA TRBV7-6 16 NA CASSQRGVTSTDTQYF TGTGCCAGCAGCCAGAGAGGAGTCACTAGCACAGATACGCAGTATTTT
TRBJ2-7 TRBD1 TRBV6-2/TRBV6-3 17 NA CASSFQDRSSIPTRQYF TGTGCCAGCAGTTTCCAGGACAGGTCTTCCATTCCTACGAGGCAGTACTTC